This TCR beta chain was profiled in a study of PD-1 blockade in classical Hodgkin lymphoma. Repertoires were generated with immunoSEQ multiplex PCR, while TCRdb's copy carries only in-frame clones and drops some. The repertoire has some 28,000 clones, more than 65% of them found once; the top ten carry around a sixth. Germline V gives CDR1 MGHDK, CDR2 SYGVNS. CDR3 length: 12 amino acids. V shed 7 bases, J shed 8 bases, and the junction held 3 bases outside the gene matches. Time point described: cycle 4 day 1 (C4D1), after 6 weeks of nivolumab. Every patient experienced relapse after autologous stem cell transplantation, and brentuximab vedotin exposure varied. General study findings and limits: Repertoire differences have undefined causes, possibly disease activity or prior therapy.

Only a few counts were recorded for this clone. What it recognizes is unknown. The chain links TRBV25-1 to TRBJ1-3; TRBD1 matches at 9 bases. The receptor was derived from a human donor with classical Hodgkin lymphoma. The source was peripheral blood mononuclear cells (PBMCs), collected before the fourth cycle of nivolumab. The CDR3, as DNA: TGTGCCAGCACGGACAGGGGACACACCATATATTTT. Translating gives CASTDRGHTIYF.